A single sample is the source of the 29 T cell receptor beta chains below, sequenced in a study of shared clonotypes between healthy human individuals. CD45RO-negative CD8 cells positively selected for CCR7 made up the naive population, which excluded terminally differentiated effector memory CD45RA+ cells. The repertoire was sequenced with immunoSEQ multiplex PCR; TCRdb's copy has only in-frame clones and lacks some. The sample holds around 2,100,000 clones, about 95% seen once. The sequenced sample consisted of naive CD8+ T cells sorted from blood. These TCRs come from a man younger than 30 in good health.

This chain uses TRBV12-5 with TRBJ2-3, with a tentative D call TRBD2 (5 bases). V was trimmed by 4 bases and J by 4 bases, leaving 18 bases between them. The CDR3 extends over 16 amino acids. Germline CDR1 reads LGHNT; CDR2 reads FRNRAP. The CDR3 nucleotides read TGTGCTAGTGGTTCTACGGCTCCGCGGGTCGCAGATACGCAGTATTTT. Translation: CASGSTAPRVADTQYF.

The chain carries TRBV20-1 and TRBJ2-7; D unresolved. Germline values: CDR1 DFQATT, CDR2 SNEGSKA (reference sequence). The V end lost 5 bases, the J end lost 0 bases, and 5 bases lay between the germline ends. The CDR3 covers 11 residues. Here the CDR3 reads CSAGDSYEQYF. The CDR3 DNA is TGCAGTGCTGGGGACTCCTACGAGCAGTACTTC.

This chain links TRBV9 with TRBJ2-7; D not resolved. Germline lookup yields CDR1 SGDLS and CDR2 YYNGEE. The CDR3 contains 13 residues. V was clipped by 2 bases and J by 3 bases, with 9 bases between them. In DNA form, the CDR3 reads TGTGCCAGCAGCGTTCGGACGGGCTACGAGCAGTACTTC. It codes for CASSVRTGYEQYF.

The rearrangement joins TRBV5-6 to TRBJ2-3; D ambiguous. This CDR3 comprises 14 residues. V lost 0 bases to trimming and J lost 2 bases, with 7 bases between them. The germline V gene has CDR1 SGHDT and CDR2 YYEEEE. The CDR3 is CASSLDPSTDTQYF. The CDR3 DNA reads TGTGCCAGCAGCTTGGATCCGTCCACAGATACGCAGTATTTT.

Concerning this clone: This CDR3 is also generated by other DNA sequences in the sample. The chain employs TRBV27 and TRBJ1-5; D remains unclear. The V end was cut by 8 bases, the J end by 7 bases, with 3 bases between. This CDR3 is built from 9 residues. Germline V lookup: CDR1 MNHEY, CDR2 SMNVEV (reference sequence). CDR3 loop: CASGQPQHF. For the CDR3, the DNA is TGTGCCAGCGGACAGCCCCAGCATTTT.

J is TRBJ2-7 and V is TRBV27; 10 nucleotides line up with TRBD2. The V gene end was trimmed by 5 bases and the J gene end by 5 bases; junction bases not matched to a gene: 9. Germline values: CDR1 MNHEY, CDR2 SMNVEV (reference sequence). This CDR3 has 15 residues. The CDR3 sequence is CASSKPLAGVNEQYF. In nucleotides, the CDR3 is TGTGCCAGCAGTAAGCCCCTAGCGGGGGTCAACGAGCAGTACTTC.

The rearrangement links TRBV30 to TRBJ2-7; tentatively, D is TRBD1 or TRBD2 (6 bases each). The V gene lost 2 bases and the J gene lost 5 bases, with 13 bases spanning the gap. Germline V lookup: CDR1 GTSNPN, CDR2 SVGIG (reference sequence). This CDR3 spans 13 amino acids. Written as DNA, the CDR3 is TGTGCCTGGAGTAGGGGGAGGCTACACGAGCAGTACTTC. Translation: CAWSRGRLHEQYF.

The chain joins TRBV27 to TRBJ1-2; the D is unclear. Trimming cost V 7 bases and J 6 bases, with 24 bases left between them. Germline V lookup: CDR1 MNHEY, CDR2 SMNVEV (reference sequence). CDR3 size: 16 residues. The CDR3 sequence: CASTSRTTGFLDGYTF. The CDR3 nucleotides are TGTGCCAGCACTTCCCGAACCACCGGGTTCCTAGATGGCTACACCTTC.

J is TRBJ2-2 and V is TRBV5-6; TRBD1 agrees at 9 bases. With 6 bases clipped from V and 7 bases from J, the junction kept 7 bases outside the gene matches. The CDR3 is made up of 14 amino acids. Germline CDR1 SGHDT, CDR2 YYEEEE. DNA for the CDR3: TGTGCCAGCAACTCACAGGGGGCTGGCGGGGAGCTGTTTTTT. Translation: CASNSQGAGGELFF.

This clone was detected once. The J gene is TRBJ1-6, the V gene TRBV15; the D is unclear. The germline V gene has CDR1 LNHNV and CDR2 YYDKDF (reference sequence). Trimming removed 3 bases at V and 7 bases at J, with 13 bases between. This CDR3 has 15 amino acids. The CDR3 sequence is CATSSGGEGNSPLHF. CDR3 nucleotide sequence: TGTGCCACCAGCAGTGGCGGGGAGGGAAATTCACCCCTCCACTTT.

This clone was found once. This sequence joins TRBV6-5 and TRBJ2-7; D is tentatively TRBD1 or TRBD2 (6 bases each). V was trimmed by 5 bases and J by 3 bases, leaving 14 bases between them. The CDR3 runs 14 residues. The germline V gene encodes CDR1 MNHEY and CDR2 SVGAGI. The CDR3 here is CASSTVGGSYEQYF. CDR3 nucleotides: TGTGCCAGCAGTACGGTGGGGGGCAGCTACGAGCAGTACTTC.

This rearrangement joins TRBV5-4 to TRBJ2-3; D not certain. CDR1 is SGHNT and CDR2 is YYREEE in the germline V gene (reference sequence). CDR3 length equals 13 residues. The ends were cut back, 6 bases at V and 4 bases at J, with 12 bases in the middle. In DNA, the CDR3 is TGTGCCAGCACCTCGGAGCTGGCAGATACGCAGTATTTT. Amino acid sequence: CASTSELADTQYF.

J is TRBJ2-3 and V is TRBV30, with 7 bases aligning to TRBD2. The CDR3 runs 13 residues. The germline CDR1 and CDR2 sequences are GTSNPN and SVGIG (reference sequence). V was clipped by 4 bases and J by 6 bases; unmatched bases: 7. The CDR3 sequence: CAWIGGSSDTQYF. The DNA of the CDR3 is TGTGCCTGGATTGGCGGGAGTAGTGATACGCAGTATTTT.

This chain links TRBV7-9 with TRBJ2-5; a possible D gene is TRBD1 (5 bases). Between the trimmed V and J ends, which lost 3 bases and 3 bases, there was a span of 14 bases. The CDR3 consists of 15 residues. The germline CDR1 and CDR2 sequences are SEHNR and FQNEAQ (reference sequence). CDR3 sequence: CASSLAGWGEETQYF. The CDR3 nucleotides read TGTGCCAGCAGCTTGGCCGGTTGGGGCGAAGAGACCCAGTACTTC.

The sample holds one count of this clone. The chain is built from TRBV4-1 and TRBJ1-1, with D uncertain. The germline V gene has CDR1 MGHRA and CDR2 YSYEKL. The length of the CDR3 is 15 residues. V lost 1 base and J 2 bases, leaving 11 bases between the germline ends. CDR3 amino acids: CASSQGQIKNTEAFF. The DNA for the CDR3 is TGCGCCAGCAGCCAAGGCCAGATAAAAAACACTGAAGCTTTCTTT.

The chain employs TRBV7-9 and TRBJ2-1, with D perhaps matching TRBD2 (6 bases). The CDR3 totals 12 residues. CDR1 SEHNR and CDR2 FQNEAQ come from the germline V gene (reference sequence). Trimming stripped 11 bases from V and 10 bases from J, with 18 bases between. The CDR3 DNA is TGTGCCTGTACGGTCGGGGGTTCGGAGCAGTTCTTC. This codes for CACTVGGSEQFF.

This chain uses TRBV9 with TRBJ2-5; weak D call: TRBD2 (5 bases). In germline, CDR1 is SGDLS, CDR2 YYNGEE. The CDR3 has 15 amino acids. V lost 4 bases and J 0 bases, leaving 13 bases between the germline ends. This chain's CDR3 is CASSLDPGYQETQYF. DNA for the CDR3: TGTGCCAGCAGCTTAGACCCGGGGTACCAAGAGACCCAGTACTTC. Filled out from reference TRBV9 and TRBJ2-5, the complete variable domain reads DSGVTQTPKHLITATGQRVTLRCSPRSGDLSVYWYQQSLDQGLQFLIQYYNGEERAKGNILERFSAQQFPDLHSELNLSSLELGDSALYFCASSLDPGYQETQYFGPGTRLLVL.

This rearrangement joins TRBV28 to TRBJ1-6; D not certain. The CDR3 has 17 amino acids. Germline V gives CDR1 MDHEN, CDR2 SYDVKM. V shed 8 bases and J shed 0 bases, with 17 bases lying between them. CDR3 in amino acids: CASSNPDRSSYNSPLHF. Written as DNA, the CDR3 is TGTGCCAGCTCGAACCCAGACCGTAGCTCCTATAATTCACCCCTCCACTTT.

The J gene is TRBJ1-6, the V gene TRBV11-2, with TRBD1 as a possible D gene (5 bases). Germline V CDR1 and CDR2: SGHAT, FQNNGV. The CDR3 has 15 amino acids. Trimming pared 6 bases from V and 1 base from J, leaving 10 bases between. The CDR3 is CASSPRGSYNSPLHF. The CDR3 DNA is TGTGCCAGCAGTCCTCGGGGGTCCTATAATTCACCCCTCCACTTT.

J is TRBJ2-7 and V is TRBV11-3; 8 bases fit TRBD2. V was pared by 5 bases and J by 0 bases, with 9 bases of the junction left unmatched. The CDR3 runs 16 residues. Per the germline V gene, CDR1 is SGHNT and CDR2 is YENEEA. CDR3 protein: CASSPKRETGSYEQYF. For the CDR3, the DNA is TGTGCCAGCAGCCCTAAGCGGGAGACGGGCTCCTACGAGCAGTACTTC.

This clone was detected a few times. The chain recombines TRBV9 with TRBJ1-2; 9 bases are a match to TRBD1. The CDR3 extends over 15 amino acids. The V gene's germline CDR1 is SGDLS and CDR2 YYNGEE. Trimming took 1 base from V and 7 from J; bases not matched to a gene: 8. The DNA for the CDR3 is TGTGCCAGCAGCGTATTAGGACAGGGGATGGGTGGCTACACCTTC. Amino acids: CASSVLGQGMGGYTF.

The chain joins TRBV2 to TRBJ2-7; D is ambiguous. In germline, CDR1 is SNHLY, CDR2 FYNNEI. The germline V and J ends were trimmed by 5 bases and 3 bases, with 11 bases remaining between them. The CDR3 sequence is 13 residues long. The chain's CDR3 is CASSTRSDYEQYF. CDR3 sequence (DNA): TGTGCCAGCAGTACCAGATCAGACTACGAGCAGTACTTC.

The rearrangement links TRBV19 to TRBJ2-3, with 10 bases aligning to TRBD2. The CDR3 is 16 amino acids. With V trimmed by 1 base and J by 5 bases, 6 bases remained unmatched. Germline-derived CDR1 and CDR2 are LNHDA and SQIVND (reference sequence). CDR3: CASSIGVAGGLDTQYF. DNA of the CDR3: TGTGCCAGTAGTATAGGGGTAGCGGGAGGCCTAGATACGCAGTATTTT.

J is TRBJ2-7 and V is TRBV7-8; D may be TRBD2 (6 bases). Trimming removed 5 bases at V and 6 bases at J, with 23 bases between. The CDR3 loop spans 16 amino acids. CDR1 and CDR2 (germline): SGHVS, FQNEAQ. CDR3 sequence: CASSLERIYPGSEQYF. The CDR3 DNA reads TGTGCCAGCAGCCTAGAGAGAATCTATCCCGGGAGCGAGCAGTACTTC.

This chain joins TRBV6-1 and TRBJ2-2, with 8 nucleotides matching TRBD1. The germline V gene encodes CDR1 MNHNS and CDR2 SASEGT. V shed 4 bases, J shed 1 base, and the junction held 5 bases outside the gene matches. CDR3 length: 16 amino acids. The CDR3 protein is CASSADRGRNTGELFF. In DNA form, the CDR3 reads TGTGCCAGCAGTGCCGACAGGGGAAGGAACACCGGGGAGCTGTTTTTT.

About this clone itself: Additional DNA sequences in this sample encode the identical CDR3. This sequence joins TRBV7-9 and TRBJ1-1; D is unresolved. Trimming shortened V by 1 base and J by 4 bases, and 4 bases separated the two germline ends. The CDR3 is made up of 12 amino acids. The germline gives CDR1 SEHNR, CDR2 FQNEAQ (reference sequence). The CDR3 DNA sequence: TGTGCCAGCAGCTTAGGCAGCACTGAAGCTTTCTTT. It translates to CASSLGSTEAFF.

The V gene is TRBV2, the J gene TRBJ2-1; 9 positions match TRBD1. Germline assignment: CDR1 SNHLY and CDR2 FYNNEI. The V and J ends lost 7 bases and 3 bases, in that order; junction bases with no gene match: 4. The CDR3 covers 14 residues. This CDR3 reads CASTDRGSYNEQFF. CDR3 sequence (DNA): TGTGCCAGCACCGACAGGGGGAGCTACAATGAGCAGTTCTTC. Together with reference TRBV2 and TRBJ2-1, the CDR3 gives the full variable domain: EPEVTQTPSHQVTQMGQEVILRCVPISNHLYFYWYRQILGQKVEFLVSFYNNEISEKSEIFDDQFSVERPDGSNFTLKIRSTKLEDSAMYFCASTDRGSYNEQFFGPGTRLTVL.

The rearrangement links TRBV27 to TRBJ2-7; TRBD2 matches at 11 bases. Trimming cost V 8 bases and J 7 bases; bases outside gene matches: 7. Germline lookup yields CDR1 MNHEY and CDR2 SMNVEV (reference sequence). CDR3 size: 13 residues. CDR3 DNA: TGTGCCAGCGCAGGGCTAGCGGGGGGAGAGCAGTACTTC. Protein: CASAGLAGGEQYF.

This clone was seen just once. The V call is TRBV4-3, the J call TRBJ2-7; D gene unclear. CDR3 length: 13 amino acids. V lost 2 bases, J lost 2 bases, and 7 bases lay in between. CDR1 is LGHNA, CDR2 YSLEER, per germline. CDR3 coding DNA: TGCGCCAGCAGCCAAACTCGGGCCTACGAGCAGTACTTC. Amino acids: CASSQTRAYEQYF.